The next 20 T cell receptor beta chains were all read from a single sample in a study of blood T cell repertoires in COVID-19. Some clones are missing from TCRdb's copy, which holds only in-frame ones; the method was immunoSEQ multiplex PCR. The repertoire holds some 270,000 clones, roughly 87% seen once, with 4% to 5% in the top ten. The sample was peripheral blood. These receptors came from a woman in her thirties or forties who had recovered from COVID-19.

This sequence joins TRBV9 and TRBJ2-7; the match to TRBD2 covers 10 bases. The CDR3 contains 15 residues. V trimming: 4 bases; J trimming: 2 bases; junction bases outside the gene matches: 6. Germline CDR1 SGDLS, CDR2 YYNGEE. CDR3 sequence (DNA): TGTGCCAGCAGCTTTGGGACTAGCGCACCCTACGAGCAGTACTTC. Its translation is CASSFGTSAPYEQYF.

The rearrangement joins TRBV3-1 (or the pseudogene TRBV3-2) to TRBJ2-1; D unresolved. Between the trimmed V and J ends, which lost 1 base and 4 bases, there was a span of 11 bases. There are 15 residues in the CDR3. The germline V gene has CDR1 LGHDT and CDR2 YNNKEL (reference sequence). CDR3 DNA sequence: TGTGCCAGCAGCCAAGTTCCAGAATATTACAATGAGCAGTTCTTC. Its protein is CASSQVPEYYNEQFF.

This chain connects TRBV5-1 to TRBJ1-4, with D uncertain. The V gene lost 2 bases and the J gene lost 0 bases, with 8 bases spanning the gap. This CDR3 has 15 residues. Germline V CDR1 and CDR2: SGHRS, YFSETQ. The CDR3 DNA follows: TGCGCCAGCAGCTTTGTCGGGGCAACTAATGAAAAACTGTTTTTT. Residues: CASSFVGATNEKLFF.

The rearrangement links TRBV29-1 to TRBJ2-1, with TRBD2 matching over 16 bases. The CDR3 sequence is 18 residues long. CDR1 and CDR2 (germline): SQVTM, ANQGSEA. With V trimmed by 6 bases and J by 2 bases, 10 bases remained unmatched. CDR3 nucleotide sequence: TGCAGCGTAGCCGGGACTAGCGGGAGGGCCGTGGCCTACAATGAGCAGTTCTTC. Translated: CSVAGTSGRAVAYNEQFF.

The rearrangement joins TRBV7-2 to TRBJ1-2; D unresolved. The CDR3 is 13 residues long. V was cut by 5 bases and J by 1 base, with 8 bases left in between. CDR1 SGHTA and CDR2 FQGNSA come from the germline V gene. The CDR3 DNA is TGTGCCAGCAGCCCCGGGAATAACTATGGCTACACCTTC. This encodes CASSPGNNYGYTF.

V gene TRBV27 combines with J gene TRBJ1-2, with 8 bases that match TRBD1. Germline V gene sequence: CDR1 MNHEY, CDR2 SMNVEV (reference sequence). CDR3 size: 15 residues. The ends lost 5 bases at V and 5 bases at J; junction bases unmatched: 10. The CDR3 spells CASSPRTGQGYGYTF. DNA for the CDR3: TGTGCCAGCAGTCCAAGGACAGGGCAAGGGTATGGCTACACCTTC.

The V gene is TRBV12-5, the J gene TRBJ2-1; 7 bases line up with TRBD1. The germline V gene has CDR1 LGHNT and CDR2 FRNRAP. With V trimmed by 2 bases and J by 4 bases, 11 bases remained unmatched. This CDR3 is built from 17 residues. CDR3 in amino acids: CASGLPGMGQKYNEQFF. The CDR3 DNA follows: TGTGCTAGTGGTTTGCCCGGTATGGGACAGAAATACAATGAGCAGTTCTTC.

This chain joins TRBV2 and TRBJ1-1; D might be TRBD1 (6 bases). The V and J ends lost 1 base and 11 bases respectively, with 14 bases between them. The CDR3 spans 13 residues. CDR1 SNHLY and CDR2 FYNNEI come from the germline V gene. The DNA for the CDR3 is TGTGCCAGCAGTGAAGAGACAGGTTCTAAGGCTTTCTTT. It encodes CASSEETGSKAFF.

The rearrangement links TRBV5-5 to TRBJ1-1; D uncertain. The CDR3 sequence is 13 residues long. Germline values: CDR1 SGHKS, CDR2 YYEKEE (reference sequence). V shed 1 base and J shed 6 bases, with 10 bases lying between them. CDR3: CASSLLGRAEAFF. The CDR3 DNA follows: TGTGCCAGCAGCTTGCTGGGTCGGGCTGAAGCTTTCTTT.

This clone was detected only once. The rearrangement links TRBV2 to TRBJ1-2; D unclear. This CDR3 is built from 11 residues. With 6 bases removed from V and 3 bases from J, the gap between germline ends came to 5 bases. Germline lookup yields CDR1 SNHLY and CDR2 FYNNEI. CDR3 residues: CASRADYGYTF. DNA of the CDR3: TGTGCCAGCAGGGCAGACTATGGCTACACCTTC.

V gene TRBV12-3 or TRBV12-4 combines with J gene TRBJ2-2; no clear D gene. CDR3 size: 13 residues. The ends were cut back, 7 bases at V and 9 bases at J, with 15 bases in the middle. CDR3 DNA: TGTGCCAGCATGGTAACAGAACACCGGGAGCTGTTTTTT. Translating gives CASMVTEHRELFF.

The V gene is TRBV9, the J gene TRBJ2-1, with 7 bases matching TRBD1. The V and J ends lost 0 bases and 4 bases, in that order; junction bases with no gene match: 10. Germline V gene sequence: CDR1 SGDLS, CDR2 YYNGEE. The length of the CDR3 is 17 residues. CDR3 protein: CASSVELRQGKYNEQFF. The CDR3 nucleotides are TGTGCCAGCAGCGTAGAACTCAGACAGGGAAAATACAATGAGCAGTTCTTC.

The chain recombines TRBV6-2 or TRBV6-3 with TRBJ2-3; D is possibly TRBD2 (5 bases). Germline V gives CDR1 MNHEY, CDR2 SVGEGT. Trimming took 5 bases from V and 1 from J, leaving 16 bases between them. This CDR3 comprises 16 residues. Here the CDR3 reads CASSARGTGRTDTQYF. As DNA, the CDR3 is TGTGCCAGCAGTGCACGGGGAACCGGCCGCACAGATACGCAGTATTTT.

For this clone: Other DNA sequences in the sample encode the same CDR3. V gene TRBV5-1 combines with J gene TRBJ2-5; 13 nucleotides agree with TRBD2. Germline CDR1 is SGHRS and CDR2 is YFSETQ. Losses at the gene ends were 4 bases for V and 3 bases for J; bases not matched to a gene: 3. The CDR3 runs 15 residues. The CDR3 protein is CASSLGTSGEETQYF. CDR3 coding DNA: TGCGCCAGCAGCCTCGGGACTAGCGGGGAAGAGACCCAGTACTTC.

This clone was recorded only once. The CDR3 region is CSAYSRGVQFF. The CDR3, as DNA: TGCAGTGCTTACAGTCGGGGGGTTCAGTTCTTC. The chain couples TRBV20-1 to TRBJ2-1; TRBD2 aligns across 7 bases. The CDR3 covers 11 residues. J lost 13 bases, V lost 5 bases, and 8 bases had no gene match. CDR1 is DFQATT and CDR2 is SNEGSKA in the germline V gene (reference sequence).

The CDR3 DNA sequence: TGCAGCGTACTGATAGCCCCAGATACGCAGTATTTT. Its translation: CSVLIAPDTQYF. The chain has TRBV29-1 and TRBJ2-3; D ambiguous. V lost 6 bases and J lost 4, with 11 bases in between. The CDR3 extends over 12 amino acids. The germline V gene encodes CDR1 SQVTM and CDR2 ANQGSEA.

The chain has TRBV27 and TRBJ2-5; 13 positions agree with TRBD2. V trimming: 5 bases; J trimming: 1 base; junction bases outside the gene matches: 4. Germline values: CDR1 MNHEY, CDR2 SMNVEV (reference sequence). The CDR3 sequence is 16 residues long. This chain's CDR3 is CASSRLAGGFQETQYF. The CDR3 bases are TGTGCCAGCAGTCGACTAGCGGGAGGTTTCCAAGAGACCCAGTACTTC.

This sequence joins TRBV19 and TRBJ2-2, with 7 bases fitting TRBD1. The CDR3 is 16 residues long. Trimming at V came to 0 bases and at J to 5 bases, leaving 6 bases not matched to a gene. The germline CDR1 and CDR2 sequences are LNHDA and SQIVND (reference sequence). The CDR3, as DNA: TGTGCCAGTAGTATAGACTCGGCAGGGGGTACCGGGGAGCTGTTTTTT. Translating gives CASSIDSAGGTGELFF.

The CDR3 region has the DNA TGTGCCAGCAGCCCGCGGACAGGGTTTGGCTACACCTTC. It is translated as CASSPRTGFGYTF. The chain links TRBV7-9 to TRBJ1-2, with 8 positions matching TRBD1. V was pared by 5 bases and J by 7 bases, with 6 bases of the junction left unmatched. This CDR3 has 13 amino acids. Germline V gene sequence: CDR1 SEHNR, CDR2 FQNEAQ (reference sequence).

This chain connects TRBV29-1 to TRBJ2-5, with a possible D match to TRBD2 (6 bases). Germline-derived CDR1 and CDR2 are SQVTM and ANQGSEA. Between the trimmed V and J ends, which lost 7 bases and 9 bases, there was a span of 21 bases. This CDR3 has 13 amino acids. This CDR3 reads CSAARLGGEAQYF. The CDR3 coding sequence is TGCAGCGCGGCCCGTCTAGGCGGGGAGGCCCAGTACTTC. Full variable domain (remainder filled in from reference TRBV29-1 and TRBJ2-5): SAVISQKPSRDICQRGTSLTIQCQVDSQVTMMFWYRQQPGQSLTLIATANQGSEATYESGFVIDKFPISRPNLTFSTLTVSNMSPEDSSIYLCSAARLGGEAQYFGPGTRLLVL.